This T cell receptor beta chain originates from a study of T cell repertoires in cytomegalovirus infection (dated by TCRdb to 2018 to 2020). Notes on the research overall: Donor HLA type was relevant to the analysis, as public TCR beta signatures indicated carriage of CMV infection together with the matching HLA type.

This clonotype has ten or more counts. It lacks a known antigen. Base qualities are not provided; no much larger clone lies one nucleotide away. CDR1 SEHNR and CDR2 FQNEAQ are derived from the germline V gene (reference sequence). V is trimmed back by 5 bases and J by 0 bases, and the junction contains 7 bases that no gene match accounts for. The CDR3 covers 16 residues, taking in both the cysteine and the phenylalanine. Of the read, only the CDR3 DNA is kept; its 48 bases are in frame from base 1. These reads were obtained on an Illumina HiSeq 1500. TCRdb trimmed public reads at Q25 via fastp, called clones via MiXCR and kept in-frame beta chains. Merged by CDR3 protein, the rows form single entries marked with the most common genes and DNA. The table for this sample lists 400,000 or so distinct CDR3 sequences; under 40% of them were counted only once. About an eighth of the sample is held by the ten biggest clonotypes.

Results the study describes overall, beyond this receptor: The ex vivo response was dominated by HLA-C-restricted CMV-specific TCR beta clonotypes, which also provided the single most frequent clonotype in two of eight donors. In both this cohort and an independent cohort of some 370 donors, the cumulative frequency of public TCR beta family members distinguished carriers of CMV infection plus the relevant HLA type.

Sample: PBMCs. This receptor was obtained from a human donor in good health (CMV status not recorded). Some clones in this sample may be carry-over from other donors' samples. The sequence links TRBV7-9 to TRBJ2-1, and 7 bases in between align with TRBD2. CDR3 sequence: CASSTVAGISYNEQFF. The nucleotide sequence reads TGTGCCAGCAGCACCGTAGCGGGTATCTCCTACAATGAGCAGTTCTTC.